What follows is one T cell receptor (beta chain) and its context. This clone was counted only a few times. Its target antigen remains unknown. No much larger clonotype is one base removed from it; base qualities were not supplied. One collaborating source in Seattle enrolled patients while the patients were actively infected and followed the patients over time throughout the course of disease. The collaborating institutions used their own protocols to collect whole blood in K2EDTA tubes. For TCRbeta analysis, collaborator samples were shipped as frozen whole blood, as isolated PBMCs, or as DNA extracted from either sample type. TCRbeta CDR3 regions were amplified from genomic DNA by means of the immunoSEQ Assay, a bias-controlled multiplex PCR. Concerning the study's data processing: The number of nucleated cells in each sample was estimated by amplification of reference gene primers within the assay. To quantify the absolute abundance of each unique TCRbeta CDR3 rearrangement, sequence reads were collapsed and filtered. For each sample, productive Simpson clonality was calculated as the square root of Simpson's diversity index over productive rearrangements. TCRdb limited this immuneACCESS table to in-frame rearrangements with V and J called. A share of clones is missing; checked studies link under half to unresolved V genes, and the rest is unexplained. V and J calls and clone size are as listed in that table; D and trimming were resolved from the DNA. The table for this sample lists roughly 60,000 clones; 65% to 85% of them were counted only once. The top ten constitute roughly 10% of the sample.

The data derive from a study of blood T cell repertoires in COVID-19 (dated by TCRdb to 2019 to 2021). Background on the whole study: Collaborator samples came from the United States, Italy and Spain and covered acute and convalescent phases of COVID-19. The prospective study material was composed of cDNA or gDNA derived from T cells, B-cell-depleted T cells, or PBMCs. Subjects who had been exposed to COVID-19, were actively infected with it, or had recovered from it provided the deeply sampled blood TCRbeta repertoires that made up the dataset. A freely available public database, intended as a resource for researchers studying the immune response to SARS-CoV-2, is where the repertoires were released. Samples came from the ongoing ImmuneRACE study (first 160 participants) plus 1,254 subjects from 6 global collaborators. A de-identified subject ID, COVID-19 status, age in years and sex were almost always included in the sample metadata. HLA class I and class II types, where available, came from metadata supplied by the sample provider rather than from assay-based typing.

What the authors observed across the whole study: How much clinical and demographic metadata was included differed by source and by participant, and the metadata was provided uncurated.

This TCR was sampled from a man aged 25 to 40 with COVID-19, enrolled during active disease. The specimen sequenced was peripheral blood.

The bases are TGTGCCAGCAGTTTACGCTCGCGGGGGGCCCGTACTGAAGCTTTCTTT. Its amino acids are CASSLRSRGARTEAFF. The rearrangement combines TRBV28 with TRBJ1-1; the D gene is possibly TRBD1, with 6 bases matching. From its cysteine to its phenylalanine, the CDR3 spans 16 amino acids. Here the CDR3 DNA is all that survives: 48 bases in frame from base 1. Reading the germline V gene gives CDR1 MDHEN and CDR2 SYDVKM. V lost 2 bases and J lost 5 bases; the stretch between them is 18 bases long.